This T cell receptor beta chain was captured in a study of blood T cell repertoires in COVID-19. Study-level background: Both acute and convalescent COVID-19 samples were obtained from the United States, Italy and Spain. T cells, B-cell-depleted T cells, or PBMCs supplied cDNA or gDNA.

In the authors' methods: For nucleated cells, counts were estimated from reference gene primer amplification. The assay was immunoSEQ multiplex PCR, and TCRdb's table has in-frame clones only and misses some. D and trimming were read from the DNA, whereas the V and J calls and clone size are those reported in that table. The sample yields hundreds of thousands of clones, 88% seen once. This clone has a single count. V lost 0 bases to trimming and J lost 4 bases, with 15 bases between them. CDR1 SGHVS and CDR2 FNYEAQ come from the germline V gene. The CDR3 is 16 residues long. This sequence originates from a young man with active or convalescent COVID-19. The V and J genes are TRBV7-6 and TRBJ1-2; no clear D. Sequencing used peripheral blood. CDR3 sequence: CASSLAPETGSYGYTF. CDR3 nucleotide sequence: TGTGCCAGCAGCTTAGCGCCGGAGACGGGATCCTATGGCTACACCTTC.